This TCR beta chain was captured by sequencing in a study of blood T cell repertoires in COVID-19. Study-level information: Acute and convalescent COVID-19 samples came from the United States, Italy and Spain. PBMCs, B-cell-depleted T cells, or T cells were the source of the cDNA or gDNA that made up the material.

Germline CDR1 and CDR2: SGDLS and YYNGEE. V was shortened by 6 bases and J by 7 bases, with 8 bases between the two germline ends. The CDR3 is made up of 11 amino acids. The sample holds a few counts of this clone. The assay was immunoSEQ multiplex PCR, and TCRdb's table has in-frame clones only and misses some. The sample holds 80,000 or so clones, over 75% seen once. The sequenced sample consisted of peripheral blood. The chain recombines TRBV9 with TRBJ1-3; no clear D. This receptor was identified in a man older than 75 with acute or convalescent COVID-19. DNA for the CDR3: TGTGCCAGCACCCGAGGGAACACCATATATTTT. This gives the protein CASTRGNTIYF.